This T cell receptor (delta chain) was identified during a study of gamma delta lymphoproliferative disorders and STAT genes. Across the whole study: Gamma-chain libraries were built from at least 50 ng of genomic DNA with the LymphoTrack Dx TCRG Assay. For the delta chain, EuroClonality-NGS standard procedure was applied.

Genomic DNA from isolated PBMCs served as the sequencing template. Age- and sex-matched healthy adult donors provided control blood. This clone came up a few times. This DNA translates differently at residue 6 from the TCRdb protein, which is that of a much larger clone; a read error is likely, and the protein shown is the DNA's own translation. Germline-derived CDR1 and CDR2 are TSWWSYY and QGS. Trimming left V 4 bases short and J 3 bases short, with 36 bases between. This CDR3 contains 22 residues. TCRdb re-called the multiplex PCR reads via CATT. Found here are over a thousand delta-chain clones, around 2% of them singletons; the top ten hold 49%.

The receptor comes from a human donor in good health. The rearrangement joins TRDV1 to TRDJ1; TRDD3 might be the D (5 bases). The sequenced sample consisted of blood. The CDR3 DNA is TGTGCTCTTGGGGGGGCCCTGATGGTCCTCCGACGGTGGGGCTTAGGGTCCGATAAACTCATCTTT. Amino acids: CALGGALMVLRRWGLGSDKLIF.